What follows are 23 T cell receptor beta chains derived from one specimen sequenced in a study of blood T cell repertoires in COVID-19. The assay was immunoSEQ multiplex PCR, and TCRdb's table has in-frame clones only and misses some. The sample yields 160,000 or so clones, roughly 90% seen once. The source material was peripheral blood. The receptor source for this set is a man in his sixties with acute or convalescent COVID-19.

This clone was seen a handful of times. Other DNA sequences from this sample encode an identical CDR3 as well. The genes are TRBV11-2 and TRBJ1-5; perhaps TRBD1 as D (6 bases). The CDR3 length is 13 residues. The germline V gene has CDR1 SGHAT and CDR2 FQNNGV. Trimming shortened V by 2 bases and J by 5 bases, and 7 bases separated the two germline ends. This CDR3 reads CASSLSGDQPQHF. For the CDR3, the DNA is TGTGCCAGCAGCTTATCAGGGGATCAGCCCCAGCATTTT.

Concerning this clone itself: Here the CDR3 omits its conserved ending phenylalanine or tryptophan, so a read error is the likely source. No DNA is shown, since the ends of the CDR3 on it are uncertain; the CDR3 is the one TCRdb lists. This rearrangement joins TRBV1 to TRBJ1-1; the D call TRBD1 from the table was never checked on the DNA. TRBV1 is shown as a pseudogene. Including both end residues, the CDR3 is 9 amino acids long. CDR3 in amino acids: CTSSRGQAG.

This clone was counted between two and nine times. The chain recombines TRBV7-2 with TRBJ1-5; D gene uncertain. This CDR3 has 15 amino acids. V dropped 3 bases and J dropped 1 base, with 10 bases sitting between them. From germline, CDR1 is SGHTA and CDR2 FQGNSA. The CDR3 nucleotides read TGTGCCAGCAGCTTTGCAGGCGGGAGCAATCAGCCCCAGCATTTT. Translation gives CASSFAGGSNQPQHF. Using reference TRBV7-2 and TRBJ1-5 for the parts outside the CDR3, the full variable domain is GAGVSQSPSNKVTEKGKDVELRCDPISGHTALYWYRQSLGQGLEFLIYFQGNSAPDKSGLPSDRFSAERTGGSVSTLTIQRTQQEDSAVYLCASSFAGGSNQPQHFGDGTRLSIL.

The genes are TRBV6-2 or TRBV6-3 and TRBJ1-2; D may be TRBD1 (5 bases). The germline V gene has CDR1 MNHEY and CDR2 SVGEGT. With 6 bases removed from V and 3 bases from J, the gap between germline ends came to 20 bases. This CDR3 is 16 amino acids long. The DNA of the CDR3 is TGTGCCAGCAGCCTCTGGGGCAGTCAGGGTGACTATGGCTACACCTTC. Its translation: CASSLWGSQGDYGYTF.

CDR3 in amino acids: CASSLLAYNSPLHF. CDR3 sequence (DNA): TGTGCCAGCAGTTTATTGGCATATAATTCACCCCTCCACTTT. This chain uses TRBV27 with TRBJ1-6; D is ambiguous. The V end was cut by 1 base, the J end by 4 bases, with 5 bases between. CDR1 MNHEY and CDR2 SMNVEV come from the germline V gene (reference sequence). The CDR3 contains 14 residues.

The rearrangement uses TRBV18 and TRBJ1-6, with D possibly matching TRBD1 (6 bases). Germline V gives CDR1 KGHSH, CDR2 LQKENI. V lost 5 bases to trimming and J lost 6 bases, with 14 bases between them. The CDR3 is made up of 15 amino acids. The CDR3 region has the DNA TGTGCCAGCTCATCAACAGGGAGGGGTAATTCACCCCTCCACTTT. It yields the protein CASSSTGRGNSPLHF.

The chain couples TRBV3-1 (or the pseudogene TRBV3-2) to TRBJ2-1; 8 nucleotides match TRBD2. Germline assignment: CDR1 LGHDT and CDR2 YNNKEL (reference sequence). Trimming cost V 2 bases and J 8 bases; bases outside gene matches: 8. The CDR3 loop spans 15 amino acids. CDR3 nucleotide sequence: TGTGCCAGCAGCCAATACGGGGGGGGCCGCGATGAGCAGTTCTTC. Protein sequence: CASSQYGGGRDEQFF.

This clone has a single count. The rearrangement links TRBV14 to TRBJ1-1; 9 bases match TRBD1. The CDR3 length is 13 residues. The ends lost 4 bases at V and 4 bases at J; junction bases unmatched: 1. Germline lookup yields CDR1 SGHDN and CDR2 FVKESK. CDR3 amino acids: CASSRGQGTEAFF. The CDR3 region has the DNA TGTGCCAGCAGCCGGGGACAGGGCACTGAAGCTTTCTTT.

This clone was seen just once. The chain recombines TRBV6-5 with TRBJ1-6; D perhaps matches TRBD1 (6 bases). Between the trimmed V and J ends, which lost 0 bases and 4 bases, there was a span of 7 bases. This CDR3 contains 15 residues. Germline values: CDR1 MNHEY, CDR2 SVGAGI. This chain's CDR3 is CASSYSTGYNSPLHF. In nucleotides, the CDR3 is TGTGCCAGCAGTTACTCGACAGGTTATAATTCACCCCTCCACTTT.

This clone was observed a single time. The genes are TRBV2 and TRBJ1-4, with TRBD1 matching 7 bases. V trimming: 7 bases; J trimming: 4 bases; junction bases outside the gene matches: 9. Germline V gene data show CDR1 as SNHLY and CDR2 as FYNNEI. The CDR3 contains 15 residues. CDR3 coding DNA: TGTGCCAGCAATCTACGGACAGGTGATAATGAAAAACTGTTTTTT. Protein sequence: CASNLRTGDNEKLFF.

This chain uses TRBV2 with TRBJ2-3; the D gene is possibly TRBD1 (5 bases). V lost 4 bases to trimming and J lost 1 base, with 12 bases between them. This CDR3 contains 15 residues. Germline CDR1 is SNHLY and CDR2 is FYNNEI. CDR3 amino acids: CASSASGMGTDTQYF. CDR3 DNA: TGTGCCAGCAGTGCCTCAGGGATGGGCACAGATACGCAGTATTTT.

This chain uses TRBV5-1 with TRBJ2-7, with TRBD2 matching over 11 bases. The CDR3 extends over 14 amino acids. Looked up from germline, CDR1 is SGHRS and CDR2 is YFSETQ. Losses at the gene ends were 5 bases for V and 2 bases for J; bases not matched to a gene: 3. CDR3 protein: CASRTSGGTYEQYF. CDR3 DNA: TGCGCCAGCAGAACTAGCGGGGGAACCTACGAGCAGTACTTC.

The rearrangement uses TRBV11-2 and TRBJ1-2; the D gene is possibly TRBD1 (6 bases). CDR1 SGHAT and CDR2 FQNNGV come from the germline V gene. The length of the CDR3 is 13 residues. Trimming shortened V by 5 bases and J by 5 bases, and 12 bases separated the two germline ends. The CDR3 here is CASSQGRVYGYTF. The CDR3 nucleotides are TGTGCCAGCAGCCAGGGGAGGGTGTATGGCTACACCTTC.

The J gene is TRBJ2-7, the V gene TRBV4-3; 7 bases are a match to TRBD1. Looked up from germline, CDR1 is LGHNA and CDR2 is YSLEER. J was trimmed by 3 bases and V by 0 bases; bases with no gene match: 8. The CDR3 is 16 amino acids. The CDR3 loop is CASSQDFRQGNYEQYF. DNA of the CDR3: TGCGCCAGCAGCCAAGACTTTCGACAGGGAAACTACGAGCAGTACTTC.

J is TRBJ2-5 and V is TRBV7-9; TRBD1 matches 12 bases. The CDR3 sequence is 13 residues long. CDR1 and CDR2 (germline): SEHNR, FQNEAQ (reference sequence). CDR3 loop: CVVGQGASETQYF. In DNA form, the CDR3 reads TGTGTGGTGGGACAGGGGGCATCCGAGACCCAGTACTTC.

This clone was counted at least ten times. The DNA for the CDR3 is TGTGCCAGCTCACCATTTGACAGACTCTCTGGAAACACCATATATTTT. It codes for CASSPFDRLSGNTIYF. V usage is TRBV18 and J usage is TRBJ1-3; TRBD1 might be the D (5 bases). This CDR3 region has 16 residues. Germline V gene data show CDR1 as KGHSH and CDR2 as LQKENI. V lost 2 bases, J lost 0 bases, and 11 bases lay in between.

For the CDR3, the DNA is TGTGCCATCAGTGCGAAGGGACAGCGGAACACTGAAGCTTTCTTT. It translates to CAISAKGQRNTEAFF. V and J are TRBV10-3 and TRBJ1-1; 7 bases agree with TRBD1. Unmatched junction bases numbered 6, after V lost 4 bases and J lost 1 base. Germline V gene data show CDR1 as ENHRY and CDR2 as SYGVKD. The CDR3 consists of 15 residues.

The chain joins TRBV6-5 to TRBJ1-1, with D possibly matching TRBD1 (6 bases). The V gene's germline CDR1 is MNHEY and CDR2 SVGAGI. The CDR3 spans 14 residues. V was shortened by 5 bases and J by 6 bases, with 16 bases between the two germline ends. CDR3 sequence: CASSPGGAVAEAFF. DNA for the CDR3: TGTGCCAGCAGTCCCGGGGGGGCGGTGGCTGAAGCTTTCTTT.

This CDR3 is CARSCDRNTEAFF. The CDR3 DNA follows: TGTGCCAGAAGCTGTGACAGAAACACTGAAGCTTTCTTT. The V gene is TRBV5-3, the J gene TRBJ1-1, with D tentatively TRBD1 (5 bases). TRBV5-3 is noted as an ORF with a role that remains uncertain. The CDR3 extends over 13 amino acids. Trimming removed 3 bases from V and 2 bases from J, with 8 bases in between.

This clone turned up a few times. The rearrangement links TRBV6-2 or TRBV6-3 to TRBJ2-7, with D perhaps matching TRBD1 (6 bases). Between the trimmed V and J ends, which lost 2 bases and 0 bases, there was a span of 20 bases. The CDR3 spans 18 residues. The germline CDR1 and CDR2 sequences are MNHEY and SVGEGT. The CDR3 DNA reads as TGTGCCAGCAGTTACGACCTAGGGGGACGTTTTAGCTCCTACGAGCAGTACTTC. Amino acids: CASSYDLGGRFSSYEQYF.

The chain combines TRBV4-1 with TRBJ2-1; D unresolved. V was cut by 2 bases and J by 9 bases, with 11 bases left in between. This CDR3 is 13 amino acids long. Germline V gene sequence: CDR1 MGHRA, CDR2 YSYEKL. CDR3 loop: CASSQREDAEQFF. The CDR3 DNA reads TGCGCCAGCAGCCAACGAGAAGATGCTGAGCAGTTCTTC.

A single count supports this clone. The chain has TRBV5-1 and TRBJ1-2, with 7 bases that match TRBD1. The trim removed 4 bases at V and 4 bases at J, leaving 7 bases unmatched. There are 14 residues in the CDR3. Germline values: CDR1 SGHRS, CDR2 YFSETQ. CDR3 sequence (DNA): TGCGCCAGCAGCCGGGACAGTGGAATCTATGGCTACACCTTC. Its protein is CASSRDSGIYGYTF.

The CDR3 is CASSLAPSGGQDTQYF. DNA for the CDR3: TGCGCCAGCAGCTTGGCCCCTAGCGGGGGGCAAGATACGCAGTATTTT. This sequence joins TRBV5-1 and TRBJ2-3; 11 positions match TRBD2. Trimming cost V 0 bases and J 5 bases; bases outside gene matches: 5. This CDR3 has 16 residues. CDR1 and CDR2 (germline): SGHRS, YFSETQ.